This T cell receptor beta chain was sequenced in a study of identical twins. General study results and limits: Some out-of-frame alpha sequences were shared by twins, and these showed excess low generation probability. Cord blood beta clonotypes that were abundant carried fewer insertions, and memory repertoires showed no such trend.

This clonotype was observed at least ten times. Its specificity is not known. With 4 bases clipped from V and 3 bases from J, the junction kept 4 bases outside the gene matches. The CDR3 extends over 15 amino acids. Germline V gives CDR1 KGHDR, CDR2 SFDVKD. Template switching added a universal primer site, and cDNA bore unique molecular identifiers. TCRdb independently ran MiXCR on the 5' RACE reads; one entry per CDR3 protein. Altogether 450,000 to 650,000 distinct CDR3 sequences are present, around a tenth being singletons, with the ten largest covering under 3.5%. In addition, the sample was reused for a study of yellow fever vaccine responses in identical twins.

This chain connects TRBV24-1 to TRBJ2-7, with TRBD1 matching 11 bases. The sequence was collected from a woman between 18 and 30 years old in good health. Sequenced: PBMCs. The CDR3 DNA follows: TGTGCCACCAGTGACTCCGGGACAGGGGGCTACGAGCAGTACTTC. Translation gives CATSDSGTGGYEQYF.